The 18 T cell receptor beta chains reported below all come from one sample, sequenced in a study of graft-versus-host responses after intestinal transplantation. Clones were read by immunoSEQ multiplex PCR, and TCRdb kept only the in-frame ones, dropping some. The table records about 47,000 clones, 85% to 95% of them present only once. Antigen specificity for these receptors is unknown. Sample: unstimulated CD8+ T cells sorted from spleen or lymph node cells, taken before transplant. The receptors derive from a human donor who was the organ donor for an intestinal transplant.

V usage is TRBV2 and J usage is TRBJ2-6, with 11 bases identical to TRBD2. The CDR3 is 18 amino acids. V lost 6 bases and J lost 0; bases outside the gene matches: 7. CDR1 SNHLY and CDR2 FYNNEI come from the germline V gene. The CDR3 sequence: CASRITSGGLSGANVLTF. CDR3 bases: TGTGCCAGCAGGATCACTAGCGGGGGCCTCTCTGGGGCCAACGTCCTGACTTTC.

The chain links TRBV4-1 to TRBJ2-5, with 11 bases aligning to TRBD2. The CDR3 runs 15 residues. J gave up 1 base and V 7 bases, and 5 bases lay outside the gene matches. Germline CDR1 reads MGHRA; CDR2 reads YSYEKL. In DNA form, the CDR3 reads TGCGCCAGCACCACAACTAGCGGGGGCCAAGAGACCCAGTACTTC. This encodes CASTTTSGGQETQYF.

This chain uses TRBV28 with TRBJ1-1; no clear D gene. Looked up from germline, CDR1 is MDHEN and CDR2 is SYDVKM. The CDR3 loop spans 12 amino acids. Trimming removed 6 bases from V and 7 bases from J, with 12 bases in between. CDR3 in DNA: TGTGCCAGCAGCCCTCTAACGGGTGAAGCTTTCTTT. The encoded protein is CASSPLTGEAFF.

The chain carries TRBV7-9 and TRBJ2-2, with 8 nucleotides matching TRBD1. J lost 5 bases, V lost 8 bases, and 16 bases had no gene match. This CDR3 has 17 amino acids. CDR1 and CDR2 from the germline V gene are SEHNR and FQNEAQ (reference sequence). CDR3 sequence: CASGMSDRVEWTGELFF. CDR3 in DNA: TGTGCCAGCGGCATGTCGGACAGGGTCGAATGGACCGGGGAGCTGTTTTTT.

The V call is TRBV10-3, the J call TRBJ2-7; the D gene is possibly TRBD1 (5 bases). CDR1 is ENHRY, CDR2 SYGVKD, per germline. The V and J ends lost 2 bases and 3 bases respectively, with 14 bases between them. The CDR3 consists of 15 residues. CDR3 in amino acids: CAISEAGMENYEQYF. The CDR3 nucleotides read TGTGCCATCAGTGAGGCAGGGATGGAAAACTACGAGCAGTACTTC.

The chain joins TRBV19 to TRBJ1-5; a weak D match, TRBD1 (6 bases). There are 15 residues in the CDR3. Germline V lookup: CDR1 LNHDA, CDR2 SQIVND (reference sequence). Trimming stripped 3 bases from V and 3 bases from J, with 12 bases between. CDR3 in DNA: TGTGCCAGTAGTATGGTAACAGGGCCCAATCAGCCCCAGCATTTT. Its protein product is CASSMVTGPNQPQHF.

The chain combines TRBV27 with TRBJ1-2, with D perhaps matching TRBD1 (5 bases). Deletions cut 4 bases from V and 6 bases from J, with 18 bases between. Looked up from germline, CDR1 is MNHEY and CDR2 is SMNVEV (reference sequence). The CDR3 loop spans 15 amino acids. CDR3 DNA: TGTGCCAGCAGTTCCGGGGCGTGGGGGGTGAATGGCTACACCTTC. Its protein product is CASSSGAWGVNGYTF.

The chain is built from TRBV29-1 and TRBJ1-2; TRBD1 is a possible D gene (6 bases). V lost 0 bases to trimming and J lost 4 bases, with 18 bases between them. From germline, CDR1 is SQVTM and CDR2 ANQGSEA. The CDR3 is 16 residues long. DNA of the CDR3: TGCAGCGTTGAAGATACTGGTATAGAGGGGGGCTATGGCTACACCTTC. Translating gives CSVEDTGIEGGYGYTF.

The chain joins TRBV4-3 to TRBJ1-5, with unresolved D. Between the trimmed V and J ends, which lost 0 bases and 0 bases, there was a span of 9 bases. Looked up from germline, CDR1 is LGHNA and CDR2 is YSLEER. This CDR3 has 16 amino acids. The CDR3: CASSQERTYSNQPQHF. Written as DNA, the CDR3 is TGCGCCAGCAGCCAAGAGAGGACTTATAGCAATCAGCCCCAGCATTTT.

This CDR3 reads CASSGRVDTQYF. For the CDR3, the DNA is TGTGCCAGCAGTGGGCGGGTAGATACGCAGTATTTT. The chain has TRBV2 and TRBJ2-3; D is perhaps TRBD2 (5 bases). V was pared by 4 bases and J by 5 bases, with 7 bases between. This CDR3 spans 12 amino acids. Germline CDR1 SNHLY, CDR2 FYNNEI.

The CDR3 nucleotides are TGTGCCAGCAGCCAAACTACAAATAGCAATCAGCCCCAGCATTTT. This codes for CASSQTTNSNQPQHF. The rearrangement uses TRBV4-2 and TRBJ1-5; D is ambiguous. Trimming cost V 2 bases and J 0 bases, with 8 bases left between them. Germline values: CDR1 LGHNA, CDR2 YNFKEQ. The CDR3 length is 15 residues.

The V gene is TRBV28, the J gene TRBJ2-5; tentative D call: TRBD2 (5 bases). Per the germline V gene, CDR1 is MDHEN and CDR2 is SYDVKM. The CDR3 has 16 residues. Trimming pared 2 bases from V and 5 bases from J, leaving 18 bases between. CDR3 nucleotides: TGTGCCAGCAGTTTAAGGTCGGAGGCCTCTTGGGAGACCCAGTACTTC. This translates into CASSLRSEASWETQYF. Full variable domain (remainder filled in from reference TRBV28 and TRBJ2-5): DVKVTQSSRYLVKRTGEKVFLECVQDMDHENMFWYRQDPGLGLRLIYFSYDVKMKEKGDIPEGYSVSREKKERFSLILESASTNQTSMYLCASSLRSEASWETQYFGPGTRLLVL.

The chain combines TRBV2 with TRBJ1-5, with 10 bases that match TRBD1. The CDR3 contains 16 residues. Germline V gene lookup returns CDR1 SNHLY and CDR2 FYNNEI. V shed 4 bases and J 3 bases; nucleotides not matched to a gene: 6. The CDR3 region has the DNA TGTGCCAGCAGTGTACCGGGACAGGGGATCAATCAGCCCCAGCATTTT. As protein: CASSVPGQGINQPQHF.

CDR3 nucleotide sequence: TGCGCCAGCAGCTTGCCCGAGACTAGCGGGGGGTACCAAGAGACCCAGTACTTC. Its protein product is CASSLPETSGGYQETQYF. V is TRBV5-1 and J is TRBJ2-5; 13 nucleotides match TRBD2. This CDR3 has 18 amino acids. Unmatched junction bases numbered 6, after V lost 1 base and J lost 0 bases. CDR1 SGHRS and CDR2 YFSETQ come from the germline V gene.

This chain uses TRBV27 with TRBJ2-7; TRBD1 matches at 7 bases. CDR1 is MNHEY and CDR2 is SMNVEV in the germline V gene (reference sequence). The CDR3 covers 15 residues. Losses at the gene ends were 2 bases for V and 2 bases for J; bases not matched to a gene: 6. The CDR3 here is CASSLGPTGTYEQYF. The CDR3 nucleotides are TGTGCCAGCAGTTTAGGACCGACAGGGACCTACGAGCAGTACTTC.

The table lists this clone with a count of one. V is TRBV11-2 and J is TRBJ2-1, with 10 positions matching TRBD1. V lost 5 bases, J lost 7 bases, and 8 bases stayed unmatched. The CDR3 consists of 15 residues. Germline lookup yields CDR1 SGHAT and CDR2 FQNNGV. The CDR3 nucleotides read TGTGCCAGCAGCCCCGGGACAGGGGTTTGGAATGAGCAGTTCTTC. Translation: CASSPGTGVWNEQFF.

V and J are TRBV7-3 and TRBJ2-3; TRBD2 aligns across 9 bases. Germline trimming cut 5 bases from V and 1 base from J; bases unmatched to any gene: 4. CDR1 is SGHTA, CDR2 FQGTGA, per germline. The CDR3 covers 15 residues. CDR3 nucleotide sequence: TGTGCCAGCAGCGAGCGGGGGGACCGCACAGATACGCAGTATTTT. Its translation is CASSERGDRTDTQYF.

The rearrangement joins TRBV27 to TRBJ2-7; no firm D call. The V gene lost 6 bases and the J gene lost 2 bases, with 11 bases spanning the gap. The CDR3 extends over 13 amino acids. Germline V CDR1 and CDR2: MNHEY, SMNVEV (reference sequence). CDR3 nucleotides: TGTGCCAGCAGACTCGACGGAGCCTACGAGCAGTACTTC. This codes for CASRLDGAYEQYF.